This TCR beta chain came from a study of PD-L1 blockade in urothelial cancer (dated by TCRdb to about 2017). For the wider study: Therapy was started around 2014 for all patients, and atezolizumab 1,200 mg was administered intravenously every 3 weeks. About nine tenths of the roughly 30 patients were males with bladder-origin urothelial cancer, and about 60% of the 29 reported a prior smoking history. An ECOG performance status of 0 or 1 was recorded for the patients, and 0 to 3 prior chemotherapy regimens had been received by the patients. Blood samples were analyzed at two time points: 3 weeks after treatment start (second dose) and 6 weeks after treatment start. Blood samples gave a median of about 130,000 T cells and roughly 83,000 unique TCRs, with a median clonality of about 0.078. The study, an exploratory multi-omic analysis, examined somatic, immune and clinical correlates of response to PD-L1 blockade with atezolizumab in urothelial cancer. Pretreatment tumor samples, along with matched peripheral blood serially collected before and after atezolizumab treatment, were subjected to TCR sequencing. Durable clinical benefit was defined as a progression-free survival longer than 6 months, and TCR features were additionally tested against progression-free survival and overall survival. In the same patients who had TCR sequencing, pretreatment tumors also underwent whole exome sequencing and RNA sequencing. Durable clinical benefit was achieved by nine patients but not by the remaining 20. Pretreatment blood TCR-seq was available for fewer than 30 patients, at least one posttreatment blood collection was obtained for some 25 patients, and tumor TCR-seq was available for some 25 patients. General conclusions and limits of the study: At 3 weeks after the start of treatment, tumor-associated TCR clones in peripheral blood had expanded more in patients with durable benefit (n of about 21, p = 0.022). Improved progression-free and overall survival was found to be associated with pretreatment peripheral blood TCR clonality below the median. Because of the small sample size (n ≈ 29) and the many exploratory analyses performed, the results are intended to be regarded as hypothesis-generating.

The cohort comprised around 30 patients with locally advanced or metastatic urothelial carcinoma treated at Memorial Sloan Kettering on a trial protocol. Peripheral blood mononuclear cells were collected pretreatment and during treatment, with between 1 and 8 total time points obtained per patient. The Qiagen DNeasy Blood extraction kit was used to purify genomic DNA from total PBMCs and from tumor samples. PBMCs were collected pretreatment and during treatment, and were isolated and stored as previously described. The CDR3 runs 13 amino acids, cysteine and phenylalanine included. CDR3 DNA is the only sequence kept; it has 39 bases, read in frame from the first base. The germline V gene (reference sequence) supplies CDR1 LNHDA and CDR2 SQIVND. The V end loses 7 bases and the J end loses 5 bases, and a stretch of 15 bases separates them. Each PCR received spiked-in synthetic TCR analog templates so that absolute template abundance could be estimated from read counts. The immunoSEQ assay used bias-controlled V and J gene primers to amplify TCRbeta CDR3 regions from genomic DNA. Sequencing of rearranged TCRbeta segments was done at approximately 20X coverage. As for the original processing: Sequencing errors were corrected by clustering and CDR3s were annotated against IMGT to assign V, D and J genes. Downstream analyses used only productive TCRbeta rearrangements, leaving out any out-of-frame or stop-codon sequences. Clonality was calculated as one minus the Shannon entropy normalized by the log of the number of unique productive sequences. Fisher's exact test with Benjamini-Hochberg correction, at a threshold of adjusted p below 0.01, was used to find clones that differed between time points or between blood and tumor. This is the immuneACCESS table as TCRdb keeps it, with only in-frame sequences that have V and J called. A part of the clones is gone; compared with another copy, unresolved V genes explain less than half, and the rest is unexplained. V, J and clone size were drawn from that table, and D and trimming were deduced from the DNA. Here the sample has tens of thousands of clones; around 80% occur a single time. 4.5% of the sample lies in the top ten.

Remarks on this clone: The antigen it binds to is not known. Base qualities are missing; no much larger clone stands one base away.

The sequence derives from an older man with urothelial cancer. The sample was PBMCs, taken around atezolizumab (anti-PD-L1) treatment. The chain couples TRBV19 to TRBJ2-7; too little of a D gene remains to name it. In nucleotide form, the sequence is TGTGCCAGTAAGTCTGGGCTTTCGGACGAGCAGTACTTC. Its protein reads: CASKSGLSDEQYF.